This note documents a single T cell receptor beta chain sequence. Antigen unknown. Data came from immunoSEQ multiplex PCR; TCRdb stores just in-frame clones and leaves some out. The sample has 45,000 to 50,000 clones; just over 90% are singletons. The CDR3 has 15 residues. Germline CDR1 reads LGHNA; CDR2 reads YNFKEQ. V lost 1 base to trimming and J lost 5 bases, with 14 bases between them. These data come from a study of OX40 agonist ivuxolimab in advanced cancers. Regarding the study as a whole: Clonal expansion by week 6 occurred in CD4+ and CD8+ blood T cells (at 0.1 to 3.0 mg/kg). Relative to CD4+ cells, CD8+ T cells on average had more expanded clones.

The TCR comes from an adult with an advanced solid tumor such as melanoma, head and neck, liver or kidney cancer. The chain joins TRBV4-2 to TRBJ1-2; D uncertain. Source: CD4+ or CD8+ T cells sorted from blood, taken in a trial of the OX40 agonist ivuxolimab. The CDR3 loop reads CASSQGPLGSYGYTF. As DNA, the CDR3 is TGTGCCAGCAGCCAAGGCCCCCTAGGATCTTATGGCTACACCTTC.